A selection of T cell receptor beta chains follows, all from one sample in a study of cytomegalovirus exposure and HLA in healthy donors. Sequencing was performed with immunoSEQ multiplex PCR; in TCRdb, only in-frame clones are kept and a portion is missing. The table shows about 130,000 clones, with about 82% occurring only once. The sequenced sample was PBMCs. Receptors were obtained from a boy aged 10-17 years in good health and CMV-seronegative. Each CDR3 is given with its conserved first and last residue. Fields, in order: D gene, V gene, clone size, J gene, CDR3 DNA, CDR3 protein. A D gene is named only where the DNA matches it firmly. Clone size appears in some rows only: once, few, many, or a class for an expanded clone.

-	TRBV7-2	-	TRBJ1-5	TGTGCCAGCAGCCCGGGACTGTATAGCAATCAGCCCCAGCATTTT	CASSPGLYSNQPQHF
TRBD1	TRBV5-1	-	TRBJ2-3	TGCGCCAGCCACAAGGACAGGGTGGAGGATACGCAGTATTTT	CASHKDRVEDTQYF
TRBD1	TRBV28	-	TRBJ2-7	TGTGCCAGCACCCAGACAGGGTATAACCACGAGCAGTACTTC	CASTQTGYNHEQYF
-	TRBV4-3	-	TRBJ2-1	TGCGCCAGCAGCCAAGGGCGGGGGCTGCACAATGAGCAGTTCTTC	CASSQGRGLHNEQFF
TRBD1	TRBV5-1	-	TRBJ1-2	TGCGCCAGCAGCATCAACGACAGGGAGCTTAACTATGGCTACACCTTC	CASSINDRELNYGYTF
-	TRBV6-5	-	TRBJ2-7	TGTGCCAGCAGTGGACAGATTTCCCAGTACGAGCAGTACTTC	CASSGQISQYEQYF
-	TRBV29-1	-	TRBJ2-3	TGCAGCGTTGGGGCCTACAACACAGATACGCAGTATTTT	CSVGAYNTDTQYF
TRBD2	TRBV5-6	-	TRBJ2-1	TGTGCCAGCAGCCTTTTCGGGGCGGGAGAGGTCAATGAGCAGTTCTTC	CASSLFGAGEVNEQFF
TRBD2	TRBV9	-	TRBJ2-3	TGTGCCAGCAGCGTTACTAGCGGGAGGGCAGATACGCAGTATTTT	CASSVTSGRADTQYF
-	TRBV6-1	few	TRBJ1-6	TGTGCCAGCAGTAGGGACTTCCAGAATTCACCCCTCCACTTT	CASSRDFQNSPLHF
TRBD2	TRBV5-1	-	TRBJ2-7	TGCGCCAGCAGCTTGTCGGGACTAGTCTCCGAGCAGTACTTC	CASSLSGLVSEQYF
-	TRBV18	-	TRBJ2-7	TGTGCCAGCTCACTACCGGGACTCACCTACGAGCAGTACTTC	CASSLPGLTYEQYF
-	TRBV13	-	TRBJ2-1	TGTGCCAGCAGCCCCCCAGGGGGACTCTCCTACAATGAGCAGTTCTTC	CASSPPGGLSYNEQFF
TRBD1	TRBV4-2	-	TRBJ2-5	TGTGCCAGCAGCCAAGGGACAGGGAGGGAGACCCAGTACTTC	CASSQGTGRETQYF
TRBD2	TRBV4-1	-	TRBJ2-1	TGCGCCAGCAGCCGCAGAGGGGGACTAGCGAATTACAATGAGCAGTTCTTC	CASSRRGGLANYNEQFF
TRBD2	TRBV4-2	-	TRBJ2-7	TGTGCCAGCAGCCAAATAGCGGGGCCGGAGGCTTCCTCCTACGAGCAGTACTTC	CASSQIAGPEASSYEQYF
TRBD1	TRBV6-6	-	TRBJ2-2	TGTGCCAGCAGTGGCACAGGGGGCGGCACCGGGGAGCTGTTTTTT	CASSGTGGGTGELFF
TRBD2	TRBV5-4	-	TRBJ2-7	TGTGCCAGCAGCTTGGGTACGTCTAGCGGGAGGTCCTACGAGCAGTACTTC	CASSLGTSSGRSYEQYF
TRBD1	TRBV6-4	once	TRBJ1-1	TGTGCCAGCAGCCCTTCCGGGACAGGGGCCACGGCTTTCTTT	CASSPSGTGATAFF
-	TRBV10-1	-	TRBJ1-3	TGCGCCGGTCCGGATACAGGGTGCGCTGGAAACACCATATATTTT	CAGPDTGCAGNTIYF
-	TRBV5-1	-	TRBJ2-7	TGCGCCAGCAGGGACCCGGGACAAGGAATCTACGAGCAGTACTTC	CASRDPGQGIYEQYF
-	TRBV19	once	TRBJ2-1	TGTGCCAGTAGTCTCTCTAACGATGAGCAGTTCTTC	CASSLSNDEQFF
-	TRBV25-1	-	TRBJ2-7	TGTGCCAGCGCCTCTTTTGACAGTTTCAACGAGCAGTACTTC	CASASFDSFNEQYF
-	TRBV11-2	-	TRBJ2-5	TGTGCCAGCAGCCAAGGGAGAAAACAAGAGACCCAGTACTTC	CASSQGRKQETQYF
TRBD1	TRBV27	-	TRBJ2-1	TGTGCCAGTACTAACAGGGGAAACAATGAGCAGTTCTTC	CASTNRGNNEQFF
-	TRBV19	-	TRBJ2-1	TGTGCCAGTAGTATTGCGGTTAGCAATGAGCAGTTCTTC	CASSIAVSNEQFF
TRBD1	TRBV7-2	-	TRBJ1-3	TGTGCCAGCAGCGTTGGACAGGGGGGCTACTCTGGAAACACCATATATTTT	CASSVGQGGYSGNTIYF